This T cell receptor beta chain was identified in a study of shared clonotypes between healthy human individuals (dated by TCRdb to 2020 to 2022). Regarding the study in general: The cohort included a few men and a couple of women between 18 and 49 years of age. Each donor's leukapheresis produced roughly between roughly 0.94 and 9.5 billion PBMCs. The study deeply sequenced blood TCR repertoires of five healthy adults to estimate repertoire size and the extent of clonotype sharing between individuals. To increase sequencing depth and limit assay-specific biases, different laboratories used diverse techniques to prepare libraries and sequence TCR repertoires. Per donor, three plates each were used for CD4 naive and CD4 memory, two for CD8 naive, and one for CD8 memory.

The paper as a whole reports these results and caveats: Sampling was restricted to blood, and TCR repertoires in tissue are likely to differ from TCR repertoires in blood. Because the study included only a small number of donors, the genetic and exposure-history diversity represented was limited. Incomplete sequencing was indicated by rarefaction of sorted-subset datasets, despite the large sequencing depth. When four donors were compared, the shared fraction of clonotypes was about 5.2% for naive CD4, around 3.5% for naive CD8, 2% to 2.5% for memory CD4, and 0.4% for memory CD8. Clonotypes shared by all four sorted-subset donors showed higher generation probabilities than non-shared clonotypes. Based on pairwise subsampling, the degree of clonotype sharing among donors was expected to be affected by sequencing depth. Larger estimated clonotype richness was generally found for naive subsets than for memory subsets.

Using the deep immunoSEQ assay, TCR CDR3 regions were amplified from genomic DNA by multiplex PCR. Extracted genomic DNA from each cell subset was distributed evenly across all wells of several immunoSEQ 96-well plates, and each plate was treated as a replicate. Each replicate PCR for sorted subsets received about 210 ng genomic DNA, equal to 30,000 or so T cell genomes. Purified libraries were quantified with a Qubit 3.0 fluorometer, sized on a Bioanalyzer 2100, and re-quantified with the KAPA Library Quantification kit. Each immunoSEQ 96-well plate was sequenced on its own single-read 150-cycle Illumina NextSeq 550 flow cell. The authors processed their data as follows. Because only junctional sequences without quality scores were contained in the immunoSEQ output, filtering matching that applied to full-length reads could not be performed. Sequences were annotated with PyIR, a Python wrapper for IgBLAST v1.9, and V/J genes and CDR3 were assigned using IMGT germline references. Reads were removed for weak V/J assignments (E-value above 1e-6), missing CDR3, stop codons, out-of-frame junctions, or ambiguous translated residues. V3J clonotypes were defined by identical inferred V gene, J gene, and CDR3 amino acid sequence. Percentage overlap between repertoires was calculated by dividing the number of shared unique clonotypes by the size of the smaller repertoire. Three approaches were used to assess repertoire richness: RTK rarefaction, the Chao1 estimator, and Recon v2.1 estimates of unobserved clonotypes. Generation probabilities for all TCRbeta clonotypes obtained by the gDNA method from a handful of donors were computed using OLGA. The table comes from immuneACCESS by way of TCRdb, which keeps in-frame sequences with V and J called. Part of the clones is missing from these tables; in studies checked, under half for an unresolved V gene and the rest for unknown reasons. From that table come the V and J calls and clone size; the DNA was used to work out D and trimming. The sample table shows 600,000 to 700,000 clones, and around 73% are seen once. About 1.8% of the sample belongs to the ten largest clones.

Regarding this clone: The target of this receptor is not known. No base quality information exists; no much larger clone differs at one position.

The donors were healthy, HIV-negative adults who had no recently reported acute infections or vaccinations. Every donor was a Caucasian adult residing in Nashville, Tennessee, USA. CD4+ T cells were enriched by magnetic negative selection; naive cells were then positively selected on CD45RA, and the negative fraction formed the memory subset. Blood was collected by leukapheresis, and PBMCs were isolated by Ficoll-Histopaque density gradient centrifugation and then cryopreserved in liquid nitrogen vapor phase. Purity and quantity of every magnetically sorted T cell population were checked by analytical flow cytometry. From each sorted fraction, genomic DNA was isolated and quantified by UV absorbance on a Nanodrop 2000c. The cysteine opens and the phenylalanine closes a CDR3 of 15 amino acids. Kept here is only the CDR3 DNA, which spans 45 bases and is read in frame from base 1. CDR1 MDHEN and CDR2 SYDVKM are derived from the germline V gene. Trimming takes 6 bases off V and 2 bases off J; junction bases not matched to a gene: 5.

The source is a woman aged 25-40 years in good health. The V and J genes are TRBV28 and TRBJ2-5; 11 of the junction bases match TRBD2. What was sequenced was memory CD4+ T cells sorted from blood. Sample cell subset or site, as interpreted from the label and publication: CD45RA-negative fraction. Here is the DNA: TGTGCCAGCAGCCACCGACTAGCGGGACAAGAGACCCAGTACTTC. This sequence encodes CASSHRLAGQETQYF.